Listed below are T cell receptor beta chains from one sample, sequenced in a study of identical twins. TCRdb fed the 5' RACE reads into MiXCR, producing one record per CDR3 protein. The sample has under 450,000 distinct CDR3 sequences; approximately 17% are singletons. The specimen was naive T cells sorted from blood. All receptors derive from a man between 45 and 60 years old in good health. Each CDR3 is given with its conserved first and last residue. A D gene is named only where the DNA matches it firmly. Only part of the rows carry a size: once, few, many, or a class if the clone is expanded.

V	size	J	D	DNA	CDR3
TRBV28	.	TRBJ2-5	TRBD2	TGTGCCAGCAGTTCCCCGGGACTAGCGGGGCCGAAGACCCAGTACTTC	CASSSPGLAGPKTQYF
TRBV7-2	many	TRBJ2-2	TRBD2	TGTGCCAGCGCGGGGGAGAACACCGGGGAGCTGTTTTTT	CASAGENTGELFF
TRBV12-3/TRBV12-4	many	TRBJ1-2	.	TGTGCCAGCAGCCTCGGCCCAGGTCGACTATATGGCTACACCTTC	CASSLGPGRLYGYTF
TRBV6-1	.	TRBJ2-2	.	TGTGCCAGCAGTGCGGGGACAGAGGAGGGGACTAGAATCGCCGGGGAGCTGTTTTTT	CASSAGTEEGTRIAGELFF
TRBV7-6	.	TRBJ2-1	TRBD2	TGTGCCAGCAGCTTAGGTCGCGGGGGGCGGGACAATGAGCAGTTCTTC	CASSLGRGGRDNEQFF
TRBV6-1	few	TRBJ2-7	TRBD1	TGTGCCAGCAGCCGACCCGGGACAGGGATCTACGAGCAGTACTTC	CASSRPGTGIYEQYF
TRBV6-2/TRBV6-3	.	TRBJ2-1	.	TGTGCCAGCAGATACGGGGGGCCCAACAATGAGCAGTTCTTC	CASRYGGPNNEQFF
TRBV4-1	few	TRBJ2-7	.	TGCGCCAGCAGCCAAGAAAGTCCGGGACCTTACGAGCAGTACTTC	CASSQESPGPYEQYF
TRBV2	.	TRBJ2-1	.	TGTGCCAGCGGGACTTCGGGAGACAAAGAGCAGTTCTTC	CASGTSGDKEQFF
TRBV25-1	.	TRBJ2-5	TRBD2	TGTGCCAGCAGGTCCCCGGGGGGGACCCAGTACTTC	CASRSPGGTQYF